A single sample is the source of the 13 T cell receptor beta chains below, sequenced in a study of CD8 T cell repertoires and HIV-1 epitope variants. These receptors are not linked to any known antigen. Profiled with immunoSEQ multiplex PCR; TCRdb holds only in-frame clones, not every one. The table records approximately 2,500 clones, about 60% of them present only once. What was sequenced was cultured CD8+ T cells derived from PBMCs. These TCRs come from a male donor with HIV.

The chain links TRBV2 to TRBJ2-2; the D is unclear. The ends were cut back, 3 bases at V and 1 base at J, with 6 bases in the middle. The germline V gene has CDR1 SNHLY and CDR2 FYNNEI. The CDR3 has 14 residues. The CDR3: CASSDRLNTGELFF. The CDR3 region has the DNA TGTGCCAGCAGTGACAGATTGAACACCGGGGAGCTGTTTTTT.

V gene TRBV7-9 combines with J gene TRBJ2-1; TRBD1 aligns across 9 bases. V lost 5 bases to trimming and J lost 8 bases; unmatched junction nucleotides: 1. CDR1 and CDR2 from the germline V gene are SEHNR and FQNEAQ (reference sequence). This CDR3 is built from 12 residues. CDR3 bases: TGTGCCAGCAGCGGGACAGGGTATGAGCAGTTCTTC. It translates to CASSGTGYEQFF. Supplemented by reference TRBV7-9 and TRBJ2-1, the full variable domain reads DTGVSQNPRHKITKRGQNVTFRCDPISEHNRLYWYRQTLGQGPEFLTYFQNEAQLEKSRLLSDRFSAERPKGSFSTLEIQRTEQGDSAMYLCASSGTGYEQFFGPGTRLTVL.

The chain is built from TRBV5-4 and TRBJ2-7, with D perhaps matching TRBD2 (6 bases). Deletions cut 2 bases from V and 6 bases from J, with 18 bases between. Germline CDR1 reads SGHNT; CDR2 reads YYREEE (reference sequence). The CDR3 is 15 amino acids. The CDR3 reads CASSFAAGPSSEQYF. CDR3 DNA sequence: TGTGCCAGCAGCTTTGCGGCGGGACCATCCAGCGAGCAGTACTTC. Based on the CDR3 plus reference TRBV5-4 and TRBJ2-7, the full variable domain is ETGVTQSPTHLIKTRGQQVTLRCSSQSGHNTVSWYQQALGQGPQFIFQYYREEENGRGNFPPRFSGLQFPNYSSELNVNALELDDSALYLCASSFAAGPSSEQYFGPGTRLTVT.

In this sample, this clone turned up a few times. The chain couples TRBV27 to TRBJ2-1; D perhaps matches TRBD1 (6 bases). Trimming removed 2 bases at V and 0 bases at J, with 14 bases between. Germline V CDR1 and CDR2: MNHEY, SMNVEV (reference sequence). The CDR3 contains 17 residues. In DNA, the CDR3 is TGTGCCAGCAGTTTAAAACAGGGTGAGGGCTCCTACAATGAGCAGTTCTTC. Translation: CASSLKQGEGSYNEQFF.

The chain carries TRBV7-8 and TRBJ2-1, with 10 bases that match TRBD2. The CDR3 length is 18 residues. V gave up 7 bases and J gave up 0 bases; unmatched junction bases: 12. Germline assignment: CDR1 SGHVS and CDR2 FQNEAQ. CDR3 nucleotides: TGTGCCAGCATCGCCGGGGTCCCTAGCGGGAGCTCCTACAATGAGCAGTTCTTC. Translated: CASIAGVPSGSSYNEQFF.

V and J are TRBV28 and TRBJ1-1; tentative D call: TRBD1 (5 bases). The V gene's germline CDR1 is MDHEN and CDR2 SYDVKM. This CDR3 region has 14 residues. V lost 5 bases to trimming and J lost 0 bases, with 10 bases between them. The CDR3 sequence: CASSVDIMNTEAFF. DNA of the CDR3: TGTGCCAGCAGTGTGGACATCATGAACACTGAAGCTTTCTTT.

V gene TRBV5-6 combines with J gene TRBJ2-7, with TRBD1 matching over 9 bases. Germline V lookup: CDR1 SGHDT, CDR2 YYEEEE. Germline trimming cut 3 bases from V and 5 bases from J; bases unmatched to any gene: 9. The length of the CDR3 is 15 residues. CDR3 protein: CASSSTRTGEDEQYF. CDR3 in DNA: TGTGCCAGCAGCTCCACTCGGACAGGGGAGGACGAGCAGTACTTC.

The rearrangement uses TRBV14 and TRBJ2-7; 9 bases are a match to TRBD2. Per germline, CDR1 SGHDN and CDR2 FVKESK. The CDR3 is made up of 22 amino acids. Trimming took 1 base from V and 3 from J; bases not matched to a gene: 25. CDR3 coding DNA: TGTGCCAGCAGCCAAGGGTGGAGGACGGGACCCTGGGGTAGCGGGAGACTCTACGAGCAGTACTTC. It translates to CASSQGWRTGPWGSGRLYEQYF.

This chain uses TRBV4-1 with TRBJ2-1, with a tentative D call TRBD2 (5 bases). V was shortened by 0 bases and J by 2 bases, with 14 bases between the two germline ends. CDR3 size: 17 residues. CDR1 is MGHRA and CDR2 is YSYEKL in the germline V gene. In nucleotides, the CDR3 is TGCGCCAGCAGCCAAGATGAAAGCGGAACCACCTACAATGAGCAGTTCTTC. This translates into CASSQDESGTTYNEQFF.

The chain couples TRBV6-1 to TRBJ1-4; a possible D gene is TRBD1 (6 bases). Germline loops: CDR1 MNHNS, CDR2 SASEGT. This CDR3 has 15 amino acids. Trimming took 6 bases from V and 4 from J, leaving 15 bases between them. The CDR3: CASSATQGSNEKLFF. DNA of the CDR3: TGTGCCAGCAGCGCTACACAGGGCAGTAATGAAAAACTGTTTTTT.

The CDR3 here is CASNSQGAGETQYF. The CDR3 DNA sequence: TGTGCCAGCAACTCACAGGGGGCTGGGGAGACCCAGTACTTC. The chain has TRBV7-6 and TRBJ2-5; 9 positions agree with TRBD1. V dropped 7 bases and J dropped 5; count of bases not matched to a gene: 8. This CDR3 region has 14 residues. Germline lookup yields CDR1 SGHVS and CDR2 FNYEAQ.

In its sample, this clone was seen a few times. The chain recombines TRBV13 with TRBJ2-5; tentatively, D is TRBD2 (5 bases). V was trimmed by 1 base and J by 1 base, leaving 7 bases between them. CDR1 is PRHDT, CDR2 FYEKMQ, per germline (reference sequence). This CDR3 region has 14 residues. This chain's CDR3 is CASSLEAGQETQYF. For the CDR3, the DNA is TGTGCCAGCAGCTTAGAGGCGGGCCAAGAGACCCAGTACTTC.

This clone came up once. This sequence joins TRBV7-9 and TRBJ2-7; D ambiguous. Germline loops: CDR1 SEHNR, CDR2 FQNEAQ (reference sequence). V shed 5 bases and J shed 5 bases, with 16 bases lying between them. CDR3 size: 14 residues. CDR3 DNA: TGTGCCAGCAGCCCCAGAGGTGTCTTGGACGAGCAGTACTTC. As protein: CASSPRGVLDEQYF.